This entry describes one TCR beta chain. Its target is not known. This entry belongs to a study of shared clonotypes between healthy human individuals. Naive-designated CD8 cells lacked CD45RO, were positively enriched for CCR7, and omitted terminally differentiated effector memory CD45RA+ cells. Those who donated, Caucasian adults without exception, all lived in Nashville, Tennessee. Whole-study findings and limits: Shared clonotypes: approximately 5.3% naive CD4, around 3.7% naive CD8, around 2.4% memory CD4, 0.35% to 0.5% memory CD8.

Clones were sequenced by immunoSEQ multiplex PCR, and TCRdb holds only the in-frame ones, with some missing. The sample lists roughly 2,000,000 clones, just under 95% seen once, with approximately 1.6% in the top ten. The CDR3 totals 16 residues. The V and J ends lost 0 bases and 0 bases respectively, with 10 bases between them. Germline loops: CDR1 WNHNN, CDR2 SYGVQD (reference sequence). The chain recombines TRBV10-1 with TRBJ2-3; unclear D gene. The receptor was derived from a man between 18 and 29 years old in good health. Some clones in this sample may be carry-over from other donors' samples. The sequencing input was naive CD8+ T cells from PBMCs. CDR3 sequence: CASSESRRASTDTQYF. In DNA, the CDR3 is TGCGCCAGCAGTGAGTCGCGAAGAGCCAGCACAGATACGCAGTATTTT.